This TCR beta chain was recovered during a study of cytomegalovirus exposure and HLA in healthy donors. The length of the CDR3 is 13 residues. The germline CDR1 and CDR2 sequences are SGHDN and FVKESK. Trimming cost V 4 bases and J 2 bases, with 9 bases left between them. The PCR used 60 Vbeta and 13 Jbeta primers. Sequenced by immunoSEQ multiplex PCR; TCRdb stores in-frame clones only, minus some. The sample has fewer than 150,000 clones, around 76% seen once. With regard to this clone: Its target is unknown.

Study-level points and caveats: About 90% or about 30% of the time was how often most TCR beta V segments were productive, according to an earlier analysis.

This rearrangement joins TRBV14 to TRBJ2-7, with D possibly matching TRBD2 (6 bases). This TCR derives from a man aged 18 to 35 in good health and CMV-seronegative. Sequences were obtained from PBMCs. DNA for the CDR3: TGTGCCAGCAGCCTAGCGGTTACCTACGAGCAGTACTTC. This translates into CASSLAVTYEQYF.